What follows describes a single T cell receptor beta chain. The germline V gene has CDR1 MNHEY and CDR2 SVGAGI. V shed 10 bases and J 1 base; nucleotides not matched to a gene: 2. The CDR3 sequence is 13 residues long. Repertoires were generated with immunoSEQ multiplex PCR, while TCRdb's copy carries only in-frame clones and drops some. This table holds about 140,000 clones, approximately 92% found once. The data originate from a study of control samples from healthy donors and cancer patients. The chain joins TRBV6-5 to TRBJ2-3; 10 nucleotides agree with TRBD2. The sequencing input was blood. The sequence derives from a man under 40 in good health. DNA for the CDR3: TGTGCCACCGGACTAGCGGGCACAGATACGCAGTATTTT. It yields the protein CATGLAGTDTQYF.